These 25 T cell receptor beta chains share one sample of origin, sequenced in a study of T cells in Graves' hyperthyroidism and ophthalmopathy. TCR beta CDR3 regions were amplified from RNA. HTBI primers were the set used in a first-round RT-PCR of the TCR CDR3. TCRdb re-called the multiplex PCR reads with MiXCR, one entry per CDR3 protein. The sample has under 400,000 distinct CDR3 sequences, around a fifth seen once. The source material was blood. The source of these receptors is a woman between 45 and 65 years old with Graves' hyperthyroidism.

The V call is TRBV6-1, the J call TRBJ2-3, with TRBD1 matching 7 bases. The trim removed 5 bases at V and 2 bases at J, leaving 7 bases unmatched. This CDR3 is built from 15 residues. Germline V gene data show CDR1 as MNHNS and CDR2 as SASEGT. Here the CDR3 reads CASSSTGTITDTQYF. CDR3 DNA sequence: TGTGCCAGCAGTTCGACAGGGACGATCACAGATACGCAGTATTTT.

Of note for this clonotype: This may arise from a read error, as a much more abundant clone is one base away. This chain joins TRBV3-1 and TRBJ2-3; D gene ambiguous. Germline V gene lookup returns CDR1 LGHDT and CDR2 YNNKEL (reference sequence). The CDR3 has 15 amino acids. Here the CDR3 reads CVSSALVSGTDTQYF. In DNA, the CDR3 is TGTGTCAGCAGCGCGCTCGTATCGGGCACAGATACGCAGTATTTT.

Regarding this clonotype: Since a much larger clone is just one base distant, this may be a read error. The chain links TRBV11-3 to TRBJ2-1; no clear D gene. Germline loops: CDR1 SGHNT, CDR2 YENEEA. This CDR3 is 13 amino acids long. Trimming cost V 6 bases and J 3 bases, with 9 bases left between them. In DNA, the CDR3 is TGTGCCAGCAGGGGCAGGCTCTACAATGAGCAGTTCTTC. Residues: CASRGRLYNEQFF.

This clonotype was detected many times. V usage is TRBV2 and J usage is TRBJ1-3; 11 bases match TRBD1. The ends lost 8 bases at V and 0 bases at J; junction bases unmatched: 6. The germline CDR1 and CDR2 sequences are SNHLY and FYNNEI. The CDR3 totals 16 residues. The CDR3: CASRSGTGGSGNTIYF. In nucleotides, the CDR3 is TGTGCCAGCCGATCCGGGACAGGGGGCTCTGGAAACACCATATATTTT.

There are a few counts of this clonotype. V gene TRBV24-1 combines with J gene TRBJ1-4, with TRBD1 matching 8 bases. Germline CDR1 KGHDR, CDR2 SFDVKD. The V segment lost 4 bases and the J segment 11 bases; nucleotides outside the gene matches: 11. The CDR3 has 15 amino acids. CDR3 DNA: TGTGCCACCAGTGACGTTGGACAGGGCCAAGGGAAACTGTTTTTT. Translating gives CATSDVGQGQGKLFF.

This clonotype was recorded at least ten times. The V and J genes are TRBV20-1 and TRBJ2-7; 8 bases line up with TRBD2. The CDR3 sequence is 12 residues long. Germline V lookup: CDR1 DFQATT, CDR2 SNEGSKA (reference sequence). V trimming: 3 bases; J trimming: 2 bases; junction bases outside the gene matches: 0. Here the CDR3 reads CSARGLAYEQYF. The CDR3 DNA is TGCAGTGCTAGGGGACTAGCCTACGAGCAGTACTTC.

The chain carries TRBV10-3 and TRBJ1-1; D remains unclear. Trimming removed 2 bases from V and 6 bases from J, with 10 bases in between. CDR3 length: 13 residues. Germline V lookup: CDR1 ENHRY, CDR2 SYGVKD. The CDR3 DNA reads as TGTGCCATCAGTGAGCTTGGTTCTTCTGAAGCTTTCTTT. This sequence encodes CAISELGSSEAFF.

This clonotype was seen a handful of times. The chain couples TRBV29-1 to TRBJ2-4; 8 positions match TRBD1. Germline loops: CDR1 SQVTM, CDR2 ANQGSEA. This CDR3 is built from 12 residues. Trimming cost V 5 bases and J 8 bases; bases outside gene matches: 5. The CDR3 here is CSVRQGQHIQYF. The CDR3 nucleotides read TGCAGCGTTAGACAGGGGCAGCACATTCAGTACTTC. Looking up the rest from reference TRBV29-1 and TRBJ2-4 gives the full variable domain: SAVISQKPSRDICQRGTSLTIQCQVDSQVTMMFWYRQQPGQSLTLIATANQGSEATYESGFVIDKFPISRPNLTFSTLTVSNMSPEDSSIYLCSVRQGQHIQYFGAGTRLSVL.

The J gene is TRBJ2-3, the V gene TRBV20-1; D perhaps matches TRBD2 (5 bases). There are 15 residues in the CDR3. Looked up from germline, CDR1 is DFQATT and CDR2 is SNEGSKA (reference sequence). Trimming cost V 2 bases and J 1 base, with 13 bases left between them. In nucleotides, the CDR3 is TGCAGTGCTAGATCCCTGCTTAGCGGCACAGATACGCAGTATTTT. The encoded protein is CSARSLLSGTDTQYF.

This clonotype was counted at least ten times. J is TRBJ1-5 and V is TRBV10-2; D is ambiguous. Trimming removed 1 base at V and 1 base at J, with 11 bases between. The CDR3 runs 16 residues. Per germline, CDR1 WSHSY and CDR2 SAAADI. CDR3 sequence reads: CASSEFPSVSNQPQHF. CDR3 in DNA: TGCGCCAGCAGTGAGTTTCCCAGTGTGAGCAATCAGCCCCAGCATTTT.

This clonotype showed up many times. The rearrangement uses TRBV3-1 and TRBJ2-3; D is perhaps TRBD2 (5 bases). CDR1 LGHDT and CDR2 YNNKEL come from the germline V gene (reference sequence). This CDR3 comprises 13 residues. V lost 8 bases to trimming and J lost 2 bases, with 11 bases between them. The CDR3 nucleotides read TGTGCCAGCTCGAAGCGGTCCACAGATACGCAGTATTTT. This encodes CASSKRSTDTQYF.

This clonotype was found a few times. This chain links TRBV6-1 with TRBJ2-6; no firm D call. The germline CDR1 and CDR2 sequences are MNHNS and SASEGT. This CDR3 region has 13 residues. Trimming stripped 5 bases from V and 7 bases from J, with 9 bases between. The CDR3 coding sequence is TGTGCCAGCAGTTCTGACACCGCCAACGTCCTGACTTTC. It codes for CASSSDTANVLTF.

This clonotype was counted at least ten times. J is TRBJ1-2 and V is TRBV11-2; D gene unclear. This CDR3 spans 14 amino acids. V lost 4 bases to trimming and J lost 2 bases, with 11 bases between them. Germline V gives CDR1 SGHAT, CDR2 FQNNGV. DNA for the CDR3: TGTGCCAGCAGCTACCTTCGCAGAAACTATGGCTACACCTTC. Translating gives CASSYLRRNYGYTF.

The sample holds a few counts of this clonotype. The chain employs TRBV5-8 and TRBJ2-7; D might be TRBD1 or TRBD2, each matching 5 bases. The germline V gene encodes CDR1 SGHTS and CDR2 YDEGEE. The CDR3 contains 13 residues. V lost 4 bases and J 3 bases, leaving 11 bases between the germline ends. CDR3 loop: CASSKTAVYEQYF. CDR3 nucleotides: TGTGCCAGCAGCAAGACAGCGGTCTACGAGCAGTACTTC.

This clonotype has ten or more counts. This rearrangement joins TRBV2 to TRBJ2-3; 10 bases match TRBD2. The germline gives CDR1 SNHLY, CDR2 FYNNEI. Losses at the gene ends were 8 bases for V and 8 bases for J; bases not matched to a gene: 10. The length of the CDR3 is 14 residues. For the CDR3, the DNA is TGTGCCAGCTTCGCACTAGCGGGAAGGAGTACGCAGTATTTT. The encoded protein is CASFALAGRSTQYF.

This clonotype was observed many times. The rearrangement links TRBV18 to TRBJ2-3; no firm D call. The germline CDR1 and CDR2 sequences are KGHSH and LQKENI. The CDR3 is 12 residues long. V gave up 6 bases and J gave up 4 bases, with 8 bases separating them. The CDR3 loop reads CASSQAADTQYF. CDR3 nucleotides: TGTGCCAGCTCTCAGGCGGCAGATACGCAGTATTTT.

This chain uses TRBV4-1 with TRBJ1-1; tentative D call: TRBD1 (6 bases). V lost 0 bases to trimming and J lost 5 bases, with 22 bases between them. Germline V gene data show CDR1 as MGHRA and CDR2 as YSYEKL. The CDR3 runs to 18 residues. In nucleotides, the CDR3 is TGCGCCAGCAGCCAAGAAAGTGGTATTGGGGGCTTTATGACTGAAGCTTTCTTT. Translation: CASSQESGIGGFMTEAFF.

Only a few counts were recorded for this clonotype. V is TRBV5-4 and J is TRBJ2-1; D is uncertain. V lost 4 bases and J 1 base, leaving 18 bases between the germline ends. The CDR3 has 17 amino acids. CDR1 and CDR2 (germline): SGHNT, YYREEE (reference sequence). The CDR3 protein is CASSALDGSPSYNEQFF. CDR3 in DNA: TGTGCCAGCAGCGCCCTTGATGGGTCCCCATCCTACAATGAGCAGTTCTTC.

This clonotype was detected a few times. This rearrangement joins TRBV9 to TRBJ1-6; D unresolved. The V end was cut by 0 bases, the J end by 9 bases, with 7 bases between. The CDR3 covers 13 residues. Germline V gene lookup returns CDR1 SGDLS and CDR2 YYNGEE. As DNA, the CDR3 is TGTGCCAGCAGCGTAGAAGAGGGTTCACCCCTCCACTTT. Translated, it gives CASSVEEGSPLHF.

This clonotype was detected a few times. One end of the junction fails to match germline, which may point to a read error. V gene TRBV20-1 combines with J gene TRBJ2-5; 7 positions agree with TRBD2. Germline V gives CDR1 DFQATT, CDR2 SNEGSKA (reference sequence). This CDR3 has 15 amino acids. The CDR3 nucleotides are TGCAGTGTCACAGCCCCGTGGGACTACCACGAGACCCAGTACTTC. This translates into CSVTAPWDYHETQYF.

The rearrangement links TRBV27 to TRBJ2-5; tentative D call: TRBD1 (5 bases). Between the trimmed V and J ends, which lost 2 bases and 0 bases, there was a span of 7 bases. The V gene's germline CDR1 is MNHEY and CDR2 SMNVEV (reference sequence). The CDR3 is 14 amino acids. The CDR3 sequence is CASSLRGYQETQYF. The CDR3 nucleotides read TGTGCCAGCAGTTTAAGGGGCTACCAAGAGACCCAGTACTTC.

This clonotype was detected only a few times. V and J are TRBV28 and TRBJ2-5; TRBD2 matches 8 bases. Germline V gene lookup returns CDR1 MDHEN and CDR2 SYDVKM. CDR3 length: 15 amino acids. The J segment lost 5 bases and the V segment lost 4 bases, leaving 9 bases of the junction unmatched. In DNA form, the CDR3 reads TGTGCCAGCAGTTATATAGGACTAGCTCTGGAGACCCAGTACTTC. It specifies CASSYIGLALETQYF.

This clonotype turned up a few times. This chain links TRBV12-3 or TRBV12-4 with TRBJ2-1; possibly TRBD2 for D (7 bases). V was clipped by 6 bases and J by 2 bases, with 17 bases between them. This CDR3 region has 16 residues. CDR3 sequence (DNA): TGTGCCAGCAGCCCTATAGGGGGGGGAACCTACAATGAGCAGTTCTTC. The encoded protein is CASSPIGGGTYNEQFF.

This clonotype was recorded only once. The rearrangement uses TRBV7-2 and TRBJ2-1; 7 bases match TRBD1. V lost 3 bases, J lost 7 bases, and 3 bases stayed unmatched. Germline assignment: CDR1 SGHTA and CDR2 FQGNSA. The CDR3 has 13 residues. The CDR3, as DNA: TGTGCCAGCAGCTTCCAACAGGGGAATGAGCAGTTCTTC. It is translated as CASSFQQGNEQFF.

This clonotype has a count of ten or more. The V and J genes are TRBV28 and TRBJ1-4; a possible D gene is TRBD1 (6 bases). The germline gives CDR1 MDHEN, CDR2 SYDVKM. V gave up 4 bases and J gave up 0 bases, with 9 bases separating them. The CDR3 consists of 15 residues. This chain's CDR3 is CASSWDIATNEKLFF. The CDR3 DNA is TGTGCCAGCAGTTGGGACATAGCAACTAATGAAAAACTGTTTTTT.